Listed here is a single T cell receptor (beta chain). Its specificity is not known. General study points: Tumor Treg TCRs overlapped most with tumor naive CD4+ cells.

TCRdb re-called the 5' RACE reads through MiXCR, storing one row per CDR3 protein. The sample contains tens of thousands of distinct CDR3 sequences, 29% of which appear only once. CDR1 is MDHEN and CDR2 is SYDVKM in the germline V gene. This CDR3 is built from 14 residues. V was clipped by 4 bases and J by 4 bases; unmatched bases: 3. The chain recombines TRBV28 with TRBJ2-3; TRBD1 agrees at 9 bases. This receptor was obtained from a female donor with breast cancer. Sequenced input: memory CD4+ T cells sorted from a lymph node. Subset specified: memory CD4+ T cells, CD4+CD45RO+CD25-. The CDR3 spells CASSSRTGADTQYF. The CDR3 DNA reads TGTGCCAGCAGTTCCCGGACAGGGGCAGATACGCAGTATTTT.